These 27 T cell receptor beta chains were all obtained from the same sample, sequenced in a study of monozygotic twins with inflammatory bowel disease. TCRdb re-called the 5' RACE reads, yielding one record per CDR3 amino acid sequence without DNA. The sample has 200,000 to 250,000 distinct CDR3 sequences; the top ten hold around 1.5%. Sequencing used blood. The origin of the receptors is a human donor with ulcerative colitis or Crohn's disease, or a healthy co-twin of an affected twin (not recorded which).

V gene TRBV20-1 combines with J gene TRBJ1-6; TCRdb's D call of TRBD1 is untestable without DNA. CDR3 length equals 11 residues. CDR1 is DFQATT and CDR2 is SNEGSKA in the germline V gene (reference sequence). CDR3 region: CSASALGPLHF.

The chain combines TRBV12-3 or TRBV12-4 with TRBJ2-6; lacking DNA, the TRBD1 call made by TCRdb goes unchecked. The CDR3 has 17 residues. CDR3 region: CASSPGQGLPGANVLTF.

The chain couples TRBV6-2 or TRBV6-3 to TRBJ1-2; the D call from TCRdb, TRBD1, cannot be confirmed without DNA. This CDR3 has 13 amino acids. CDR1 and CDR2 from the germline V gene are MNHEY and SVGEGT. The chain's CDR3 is CASSYQARAGYTF.

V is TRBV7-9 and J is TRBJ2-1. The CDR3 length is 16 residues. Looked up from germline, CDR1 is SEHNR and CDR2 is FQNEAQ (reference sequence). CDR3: CASTLRGGDLYNEQFF.

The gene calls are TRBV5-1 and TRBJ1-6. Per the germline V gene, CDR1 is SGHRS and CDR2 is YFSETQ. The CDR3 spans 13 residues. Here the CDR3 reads CASSSISNSPLHF. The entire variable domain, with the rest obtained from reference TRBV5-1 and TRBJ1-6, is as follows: KAGVTQTPRYLIKTRGQQVTLSCSPISGHRSVSWYQQTPGQGLQFLFEYFSETQRNKGNFPGRFSGRQFSNSRSEMNVSTLELGDSALYLCASSSISNSPLHFGNGTRLTVT.

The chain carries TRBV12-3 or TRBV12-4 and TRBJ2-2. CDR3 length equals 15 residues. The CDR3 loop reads CASSFHNLLTGELFF.

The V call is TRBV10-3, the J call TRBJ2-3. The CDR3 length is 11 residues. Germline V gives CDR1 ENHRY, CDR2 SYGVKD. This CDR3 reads CAIQGTDTQYF.

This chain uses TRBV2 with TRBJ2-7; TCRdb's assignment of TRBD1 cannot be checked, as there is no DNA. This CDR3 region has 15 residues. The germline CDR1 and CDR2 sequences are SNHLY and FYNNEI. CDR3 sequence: CASSEDRLSSYEQYF.

The CDR3 region is CASSPQGLYQPQHF. V is TRBV12-3 or TRBV12-4 and J is TRBJ1-5; lacking DNA, the TRBD1 call made by TCRdb goes unchecked. The CDR3 extends over 14 amino acids.

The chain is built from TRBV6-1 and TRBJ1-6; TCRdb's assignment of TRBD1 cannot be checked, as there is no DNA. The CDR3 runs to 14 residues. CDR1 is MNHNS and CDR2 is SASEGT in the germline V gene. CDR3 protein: CASSGDPYNSPLHF.

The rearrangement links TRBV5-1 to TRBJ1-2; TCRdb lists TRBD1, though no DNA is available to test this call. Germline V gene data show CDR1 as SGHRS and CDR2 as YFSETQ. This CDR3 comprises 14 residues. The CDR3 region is CASSLGTALTGYTF.

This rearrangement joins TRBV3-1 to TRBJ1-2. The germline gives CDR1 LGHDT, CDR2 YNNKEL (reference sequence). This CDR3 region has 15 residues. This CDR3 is CASSQDQRRAYGYTF.

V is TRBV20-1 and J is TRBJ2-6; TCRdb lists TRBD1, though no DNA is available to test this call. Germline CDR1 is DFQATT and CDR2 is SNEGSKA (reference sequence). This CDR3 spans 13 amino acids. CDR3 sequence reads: CSAPLSGANVLTF.

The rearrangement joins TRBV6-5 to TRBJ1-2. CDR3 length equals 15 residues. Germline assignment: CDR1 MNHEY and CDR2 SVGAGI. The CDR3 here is CASSYSGKYNYGYTF.

CDR3 protein: CASSLAVGQTGDTQYF. This chain links TRBV5-1 with TRBJ2-3; with no DNA, the TCRdb D assignment of TRBD2 cannot be verified. The CDR3 consists of 16 residues. Germline CDR1 SGHRS, CDR2 YFSETQ.

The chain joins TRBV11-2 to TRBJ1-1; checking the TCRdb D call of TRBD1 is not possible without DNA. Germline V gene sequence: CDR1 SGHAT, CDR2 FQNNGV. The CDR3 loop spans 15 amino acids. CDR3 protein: CASSFAGTANTEAFF.

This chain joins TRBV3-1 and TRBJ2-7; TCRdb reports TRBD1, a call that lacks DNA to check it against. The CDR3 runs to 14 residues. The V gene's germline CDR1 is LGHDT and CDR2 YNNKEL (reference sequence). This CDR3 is CASRSTGGHYEQYF.

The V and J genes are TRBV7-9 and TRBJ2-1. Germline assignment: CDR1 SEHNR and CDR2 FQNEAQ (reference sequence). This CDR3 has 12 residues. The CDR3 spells CASSLVGDEQFF. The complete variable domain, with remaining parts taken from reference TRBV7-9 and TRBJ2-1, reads DTGVSQNPRHKITKRGQNVTFRCDPISEHNRLYWYRQTLGQGPEFLTYFQNEAQLEKSRLLSDRFSAERPKGSFSTLEIQRTEQGDSAMYLCASSLVGDEQFFGPGTRLTVL.

The chain's CDR3 is CASSWTPGGAEAFF. This chain links TRBV7-2 with TRBJ1-1; the D call from TCRdb, TRBD1, cannot be confirmed without DNA. Germline V gene lookup returns CDR1 SGHTA and CDR2 FQGNSA. The CDR3 is 14 amino acids.

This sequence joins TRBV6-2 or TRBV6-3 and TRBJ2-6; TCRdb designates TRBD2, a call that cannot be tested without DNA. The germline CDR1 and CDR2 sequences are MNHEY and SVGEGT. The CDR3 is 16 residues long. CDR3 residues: CASSYSRGPGANVLTF.

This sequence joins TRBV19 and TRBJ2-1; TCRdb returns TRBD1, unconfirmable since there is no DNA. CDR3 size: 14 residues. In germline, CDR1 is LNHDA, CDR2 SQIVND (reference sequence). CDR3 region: CASMAAFRGSEQFF.

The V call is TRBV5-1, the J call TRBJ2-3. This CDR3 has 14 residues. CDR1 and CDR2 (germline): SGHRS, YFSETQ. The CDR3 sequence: CASSFSQERDTQYF.

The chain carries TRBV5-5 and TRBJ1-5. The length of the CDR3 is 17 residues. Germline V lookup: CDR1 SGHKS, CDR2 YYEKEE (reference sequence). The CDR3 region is CASSLGGRGVGNQPQHF. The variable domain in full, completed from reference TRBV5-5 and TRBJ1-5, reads DAGVTQSPTHLIKTRGQQVTLRCSPISGHKSVSWYQQVLGQGPQFIFQYYEKEERGRGNFPDRFSARQFPNYSSELNVNALLLGDSALYLCASSLGGRGVGNQPQHFGDGTRLSIL.

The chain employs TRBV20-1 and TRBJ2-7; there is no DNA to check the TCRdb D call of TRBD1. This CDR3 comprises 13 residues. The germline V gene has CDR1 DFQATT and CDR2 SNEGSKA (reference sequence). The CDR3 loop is CSARVRQGSEQYF.

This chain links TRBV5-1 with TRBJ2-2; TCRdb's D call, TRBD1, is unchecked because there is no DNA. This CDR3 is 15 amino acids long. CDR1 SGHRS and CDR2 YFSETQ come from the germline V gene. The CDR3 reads CASSYLQGSPGELFF.

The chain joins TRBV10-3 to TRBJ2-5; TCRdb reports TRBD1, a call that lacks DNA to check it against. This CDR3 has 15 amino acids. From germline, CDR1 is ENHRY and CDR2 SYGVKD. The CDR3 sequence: CAIRPWGTPMETQYF.

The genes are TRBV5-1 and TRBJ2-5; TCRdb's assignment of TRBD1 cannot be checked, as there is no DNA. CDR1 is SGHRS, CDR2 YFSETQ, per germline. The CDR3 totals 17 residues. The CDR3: CASSLVSRGGGGATQYF.